The subject of this entry is one TCR beta chain. Participant-given clinical history determined each cohort assignment. There are 18 residues in the CDR3. The V segment lost 4 bases and the J segment 1 base; nucleotides outside the gene matches: 14. Germline CDR1 and CDR2: SGHAT and FQNNGV. This specimen belongs to a study of blood T cell repertoires in COVID-19. Across the study: Sample material is recorded as cDNA or gDNA derived from T cells, B-cell-depleted T cells, or PBMCs.

Sequenced by immunoSEQ multiplex PCR; TCRdb stores in-frame clones only, minus some. The data show roughly 180,000 clones, almost 85% seen once. J is TRBJ2-5 and V is TRBV11-2, with 8 bases matching TRBD2. The specimen was PBMCs or T cells enriched from blood (not recorded which). This TCR came from a man aged 45-60 years who had recovered from COVID-19. The DNA for the CDR3 is TGTGCCAGCAGCTCAGCTTTGGGGAGCGGGGGACTCCAAGAGACCCAGTACTTC. Translating it yields CASSSALGSGGLQETQYF.